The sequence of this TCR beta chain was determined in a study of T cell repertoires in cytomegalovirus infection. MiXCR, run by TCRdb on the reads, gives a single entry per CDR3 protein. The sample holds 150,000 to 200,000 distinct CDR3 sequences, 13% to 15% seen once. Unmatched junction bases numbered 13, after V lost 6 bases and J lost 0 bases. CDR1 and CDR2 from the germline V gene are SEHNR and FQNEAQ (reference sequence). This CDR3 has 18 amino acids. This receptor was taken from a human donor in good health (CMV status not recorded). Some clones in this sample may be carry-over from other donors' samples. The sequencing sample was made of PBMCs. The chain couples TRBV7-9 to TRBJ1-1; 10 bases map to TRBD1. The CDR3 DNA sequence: TGTGCCAGCAGTCCGTTAGGGGGGACAGGGGACTTGAACACTGAAGCTTTCTTT. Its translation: CASSPLGGTGDLNTEAFF.